The 26 T cell receptor beta chains below all came from one sample that was sequenced in a study of T cells in Graves' hyperthyroidism and ophthalmopathy (dated by TCRdb to between 2018 and 2021). The library was made by multiplex PCR. Instrument on record: Illumina HiSeq 2000. The TCR beta CDR3 regions were amplified from the RNA transcripts. For the first round of RT-PCR on the TCR CDR3, the HTBI primer set was used together with the Qiagen OneStep RT-PCR kit. TCRdb cleaned the public reads at Q25 with fastp, built clones with MiXCR and kept in-frame beta chains. Each entry merges the rows of one CDR3 protein and shows their most common DNA and genes. The sample table records under 750,000 distinct CDR3 sequences; under 20% of these occur just once. Jointly, the top ten make up approximately 15% of the sample. The sequenced sample was blood. Every receptor here comes from a woman between 45 and 65 years old with Graves' hyperthyroidism that later progressed to Graves' ophthalmopathy.

At least ten counts were recorded for this clonotype. The gene calls are TRBV27 and TRBJ1-5, with unresolved D. Germline CDR1 is MNHEY and CDR2 is SMNVEV (reference sequence). This CDR3 spans 15 amino acids. The V end was cut by 5 bases, the J end by 6 bases, with 17 bases between. CDR3 protein: CASSDLADYSQPQHF. The CDR3 nucleotides read TGTGCCAGCAGTGATCTCGCGGATTACAGTCAGCCCCAGCATTTT.

This clonotype was seen many times. The chain uses TRBV15 and TRBJ2-3; D gene ambiguous. Trimming stripped 0 bases from V and 4 bases from J, with 17 bases between. This CDR3 region has 17 residues. The germline CDR1 and CDR2 sequences are LNHNV and YYDKDF (reference sequence). In DNA, the CDR3 is TGTGCCACCAGCAGAGATGTGACGACCCGAGGCGCAGATACGCAGTATTTT. Amino acids: CATSRDVTTRGADTQYF. Together with reference TRBV15 and TRBJ2-3, the CDR3 gives the full variable domain: DAMVIQNPRYQVTQFGKPVTLSCSQTLNHNVMYWYQQKSSQAPKLLFHYYDKDFNNEADTPDNFQSRRPNTSFCFLDIRSPGLGDTAMYLCATSRDVTTRGADTQYFGPGTRLTVL.

The sample holds many counts of this clonotype. This CDR3 reads CASSEADRGSLDTSNYGYTF. The CDR3 bases are TGTGCCAGCAGTGAAGCGGATAGAGGCTCCCTCGATACCTCTAACTATGGCTACACCTTC. This chain links TRBV2 with TRBJ1-2; D is uncertain. Germline CDR1 SNHLY, CDR2 FYNNEI. V shed 0 bases and J shed 0 bases, with 23 bases lying between them. This CDR3 has 20 residues.

The V gene is TRBV6-2 or TRBV6-3, the J gene TRBJ2-3; 12 nucleotides agree with TRBD2. In germline, CDR1 is MNHEY, CDR2 SVGEGT. There are 20 residues in the CDR3. The V gene end was trimmed by 2 bases and the J gene end by 4 bases; junction bases not matched to a gene: 16. Here the CDR3 reads CASSYRTSSGGASGSDTQYF. CDR3 DNA sequence: TGTGCCAGCAGTTACCGAACCTCTAGCGGGGGGGCATCTGGCTCAGATACGCAGTATTTT.

There are a few counts of this clonotype. The CDR3 nucleotides read TGTGCCAGCAGCGTTGGGGACAGGGAAGGTCAGCCCCAGCATTTT. Translated: CASSVGDREGQPQHF. The J gene is TRBJ1-5, the V gene TRBV9, with TRBD1 identical over 9 bases. This CDR3 is 15 amino acids long. V dropped 2 bases and J dropped 6; count of bases not matched to a gene: 6. The germline V gene has CDR1 SGDLS and CDR2 YYNGEE.

This chain links TRBV2 with TRBJ1-2, with TRBD1 as a possible D gene (6 bases). Looked up from germline, CDR1 is SNHLY and CDR2 is FYNNEI. The V end was cut by 1 base, the J end by 1 base, with 10 bases between. This CDR3 has 15 residues. DNA of the CDR3: TGTGCCAGCAGTGAAGGAGGGGGGGGTAACTATGGCTACACCTTC. It specifies CASSEGGGGNYGYTF.

There are a few counts of this clonotype. V is TRBV2 and J is TRBJ2-1; D gene unclear. V dropped 4 bases and J dropped 5 bases, with 3 bases sitting between them. This CDR3 has 11 residues. Germline V CDR1 and CDR2: SNHLY, FYNNEI. The DNA of the CDR3 is TGTGCCAGCAGTGGAGACAATGAGCAGTTCTTC. This translates into CASSGDNEQFF.

The chain combines TRBV20-1 with TRBJ2-3; no definite D call. Trimming took 1 base from V and 0 from J, leaving 8 bases between them. Germline V CDR1 and CDR2: DFQATT, SNEGSKA (reference sequence). The CDR3 totals 14 residues. This chain's CDR3 is CSARASPSTDTQYF. The CDR3 DNA reads TGCAGTGCTAGAGCGTCCCCTAGCACAGATACGCAGTATTTT.

This clonotype was counted many times. The J gene is TRBJ1-2, the V gene TRBV12-3 or TRBV12-4; 9 bases agree with TRBD1. J gave up 7 bases and V 5 bases, and 8 bases lay outside the gene matches. The CDR3 length is 14 residues. The CDR3 DNA follows: TGTGCCAGCAGTCAGACGGACAGGGGAGGTGGCTACACCTTC. Its translation: CASSQTDRGGGYTF.

The chain couples TRBV6-5 to TRBJ1-4; D call uncertain. The CDR3 runs to 16 residues. V gave up 0 bases and J gave up 0 bases, with 8 bases separating them. Germline CDR1 is MNHEY and CDR2 is SVGAGI. The CDR3 DNA is TGTGCCAGCAGTTACTCCCCCACCTCAACTAATGAAAAACTGTTTTTT. Its protein product is CASSYSPTSTNEKLFF.

This clonotype was seen ten or more times. This chain links TRBV20-1 with TRBJ1-1; the match to TRBD1 covers 10 bases. The V gene end was trimmed by 6 bases and the J gene end by 5 bases; junction bases not matched to a gene: 6. Looked up from germline, CDR1 is DFQATT and CDR2 is SNEGSKA (reference sequence). There are 13 residues in the CDR3. CDR3 DNA: TGCAGTGCAGACAGGGGGCGTGGTACTGAAGCTTTCTTT. Protein sequence: CSADRGRGTEAFF.

The chain is built from TRBV14 and TRBJ2-1; 9 bases align to TRBD2. The germline gives CDR1 SGHDN, CDR2 FVKESK. With V trimmed by 1 base and J by 9 bases, 4 bases remained unmatched. CDR3 length: 14 amino acids. CDR3 sequence (DNA): TGTGCCAGCAGCCAAGGGACTAGCGTCAGTGAGCAGTTCTTC. Translation: CASSQGTSVSEQFF.

This clonotype was picked up a small number of times. The chain carries TRBV20-1 and TRBJ1-2, with TRBD1 identical over 7 bases. J gave up 12 bases and V 1 base, and 5 bases lay outside the gene matches. The V gene's germline CDR1 is DFQATT and CDR2 SNEGSKA (reference sequence). The CDR3 runs 11 residues. The CDR3 loop is CSARAPGGNTF. The CDR3, as DNA: TGCAGTGCTAGAGCCCCAGGGGGAAACACCTTC.

This clonotype came up many times. The chain joins TRBV7-6 to TRBJ2-2; 7 nucleotides line up with TRBD1. This CDR3 is 15 amino acids long. Germline CDR1 SGHVS, CDR2 FNYEAQ. V trimming: 3 bases; J trimming: 3 bases; junction bases outside the gene matches: 4. The CDR3 DNA reads TGTGCCAGCAGCTTTTCAGGGGGTGACACCGGGGAGCTGTTTTTT. It translates to CASSFSGGDTGELFF.

Only a few counts were recorded for this clonotype. The V gene is TRBV10-3, the J gene TRBJ2-2; TRBD1 aligns across 9 bases. Per the germline V gene, CDR1 is ENHRY and CDR2 is SYGVKD. This CDR3 comprises 15 residues. After removal of 7 bases from V and 7 bases from J, the junction contained 10 bases not matched to a gene. The CDR3 here is CAIKPGQGVVGELFF. CDR3 DNA sequence: TGTGCCATCAAGCCGGGACAGGGAGTCGTCGGGGAGCTGTTTTTT.

The chain carries TRBV6-7 and TRBJ1-1; no clear D gene. TRBV6-7 has ORF status, its function being uncertain. The CDR3 length is 12 residues. V was clipped by 6 bases and J by 4 bases, with 9 bases between them. The CDR3 here is CASRGGCTEAFF. The CDR3 nucleotides are TGTGCCAGCAGGGGAGGGTGCACTGAAGCTTTCTTT.

This clonotype was recorded many times. The V call is TRBV30, the J call TRBJ2-7; D gene ambiguous. V was trimmed by 0 bases and J by 0 bases, leaving 3 bases between them. The CDR3 covers 12 residues. Per germline, CDR1 GTSNPN and CDR2 SVGIG (reference sequence). CDR3 loop: CAWSVTSYEQYF. CDR3 nucleotide sequence: TGTGCCTGGAGTGTGACCTCCTACGAGCAGTACTTC.

The chain recombines TRBV19 with TRBJ2-3; D uncertain. The CDR3 covers 14 residues. The germline gives CDR1 LNHDA, CDR2 SQIVND (reference sequence). Trimming took 5 bases from V and 4 from J, leaving 13 bases between them. As DNA, the CDR3 is TGTGCCAGTAGTTTCTCCTCAATTGCAGATACGCAGTATTTT. It encodes CASSFSSIADTQYF.

This clonotype was counted at least ten times. The chain is built from TRBV5-5 and TRBJ2-3; no clear D. This CDR3 is built from 15 residues. V shed 0 bases and J shed 1 base, with 9 bases lying between them. Looked up from germline, CDR1 is SGHKS and CDR2 is YYEKEE (reference sequence). The CDR3 loop is CASSLGQPGTDTQYF. Written as DNA, the CDR3 is TGTGCCAGCAGCTTGGGACAACCGGGCACAGATACGCAGTATTTT.

This clonotype was picked up many times. The chain carries TRBV12-3 or TRBV12-4 and TRBJ2-3, with TRBD1 identical over 10 bases. The CDR3 spans 16 residues. With 6 bases clipped from V and 4 bases from J, the junction kept 10 bases outside the gene matches. The CDR3 spells CASSFKAGQGADTQYF. DNA of the CDR3: TGTGCCAGCAGCTTCAAAGCCGGACAGGGGGCAGATACGCAGTATTTT.

This clonotype was counted only a few times. The chain joins TRBV7-9 to TRBJ1-5; 8 bases line up with TRBD1. The CDR3 sequence is 19 residues long. The V gene's germline CDR1 is SEHNR and CDR2 FQNEAQ (reference sequence). Losses at the gene ends were 4 bases for V and 7 bases for J; bases not matched to a gene: 21. CDR3 coding DNA: TGTGCCAGCAGCTCGGATAAAACAAGGACAGGGAATATCGGGCAGCCCCAGCATTTT. As protein: CASSSDKTRTGNIGQPQHF.

The table lists this clonotype with many counts. The V gene is TRBV20-1, the J gene TRBJ1-1; D might be TRBD1 (5 bases). Trimming removed 0 bases at V and 6 bases at J, with 14 bases between. From germline, CDR1 is DFQATT and CDR2 SNEGSKA (reference sequence). CDR3 length: 14 amino acids. CDR3 sequence: CSARDQRGTPEAFF. The CDR3 region has the DNA TGCAGTGCTAGAGATCAGAGAGGGACCCCTGAAGCTTTCTTT.

On this clonotype: This may come from a read error, since a much larger clone is one base off. V gene TRBV12-3 or TRBV12-4 combines with J gene TRBJ2-7; TRBD1 might be the D (7 bases). V lost 0 bases and J lost 4, with 16 bases in between. CDR3 size: 16 residues. In DNA, the CDR3 is TGTGCCAGCAGTTTAGCGCGGGGAAAGGGGGCTTACGAGCAGTACTTC. It yields the protein CASSLARGKGAYEQYF.

The rearrangement links TRBV12-3 or TRBV12-4 to TRBJ2-2; D uncertain. There are 16 residues in the CDR3. V lost 3 bases and J lost 0, with 11 bases in between. This CDR3 is CASSFLLFSNTGELFF. The CDR3 DNA is TGTGCCAGCAGTTTTCTTTTGTTCTCGAACACCGGGGAGCTGTTTTTT.

The rearrangement links TRBV11-2 to TRBJ1-2, with a weak D call TRBD1 (5 bases). Germline lookup yields CDR1 SGHAT and CDR2 FQNNGV. V was pared by 1 base and J by 10 bases, with 13 bases between. The CDR3 spans 13 residues. CDR3 nucleotide sequence: TGTGCCAGCAGCTTAGGATTCGGGGGAACCTACACCTTC. Translated: CASSLGFGGTYTF.

The genes are TRBV7-2 and TRBJ1-1; possible D gene TRBD1, 6 bases. Germline values: CDR1 SGHTA, CDR2 FQGNSA. The V and J ends lost 4 bases and 3 bases respectively, with 15 bases between them. This CDR3 contains 15 residues. The CDR3 region is CASSSRTDPYTEAFF. CDR3 sequence (DNA): TGTGCCAGCAGCTCTCGGACAGACCCTTACACTGAAGCTTTCTTT.